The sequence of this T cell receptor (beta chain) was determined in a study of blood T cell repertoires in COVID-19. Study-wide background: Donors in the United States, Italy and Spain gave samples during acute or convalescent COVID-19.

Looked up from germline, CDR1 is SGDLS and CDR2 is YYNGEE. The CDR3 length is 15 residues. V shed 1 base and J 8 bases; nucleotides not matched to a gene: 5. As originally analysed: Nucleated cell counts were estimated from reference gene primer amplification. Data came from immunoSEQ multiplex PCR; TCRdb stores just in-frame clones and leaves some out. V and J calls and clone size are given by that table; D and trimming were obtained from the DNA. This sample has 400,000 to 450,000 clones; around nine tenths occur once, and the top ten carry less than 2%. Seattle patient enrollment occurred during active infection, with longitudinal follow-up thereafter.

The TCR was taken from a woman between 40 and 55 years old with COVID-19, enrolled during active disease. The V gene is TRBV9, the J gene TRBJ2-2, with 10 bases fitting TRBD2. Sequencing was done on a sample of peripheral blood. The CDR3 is CASSVLAGVVGELFF. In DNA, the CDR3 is TGTGCCAGCAGCGTACTAGCGGGAGTTGTTGGGGAGCTGTTTTTT.